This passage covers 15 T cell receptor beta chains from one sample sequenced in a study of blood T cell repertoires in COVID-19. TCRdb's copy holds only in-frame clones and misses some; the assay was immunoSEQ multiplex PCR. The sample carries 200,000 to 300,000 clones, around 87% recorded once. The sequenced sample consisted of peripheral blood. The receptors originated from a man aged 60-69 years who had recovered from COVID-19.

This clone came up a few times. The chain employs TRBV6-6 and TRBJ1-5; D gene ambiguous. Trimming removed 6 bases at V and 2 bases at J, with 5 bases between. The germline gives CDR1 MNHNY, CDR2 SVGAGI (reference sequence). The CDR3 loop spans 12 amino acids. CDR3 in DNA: TGTGCCAGCAGGGCAGGCAATCAGCCCCAGCATTTT. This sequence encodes CASRAGNQPQHF.

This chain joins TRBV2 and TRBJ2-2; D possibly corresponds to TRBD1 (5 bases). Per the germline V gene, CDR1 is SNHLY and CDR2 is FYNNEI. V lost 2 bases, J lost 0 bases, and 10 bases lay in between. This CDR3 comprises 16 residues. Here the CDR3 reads CASSELARANTGELFF. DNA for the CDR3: TGTGCCAGCAGTGAACTGGCCAGGGCGAACACCGGGGAGCTGTTTTTT.

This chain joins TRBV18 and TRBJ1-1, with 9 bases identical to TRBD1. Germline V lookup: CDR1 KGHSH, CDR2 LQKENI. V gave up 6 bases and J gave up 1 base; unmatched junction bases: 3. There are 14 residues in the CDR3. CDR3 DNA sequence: TGTGCCAGCTCCCAGGACAGGGGGAACACTGAAGCTTTCTTT. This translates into CASSQDRGNTEAFF.

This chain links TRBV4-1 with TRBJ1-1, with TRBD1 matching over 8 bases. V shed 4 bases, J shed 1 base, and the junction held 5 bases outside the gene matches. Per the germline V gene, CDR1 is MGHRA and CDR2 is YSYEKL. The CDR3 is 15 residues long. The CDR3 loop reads CASSRPGTGNTEAFF. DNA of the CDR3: TGCGCCAGCAGCCGTCCCGGGACAGGGAACACTGAAGCTTTCTTT.

The CDR3 DNA reads as TGTGCCTGGAGTGTAGGTAGTACTAGCGTCAATGAGCAGTTCTTC. This codes for CAWSVGSTSVNEQFF. This chain connects TRBV30 to TRBJ2-1; 7 nucleotides agree with TRBD2. Trimming at V came to 0 bases and at J to 6 bases, leaving 8 bases not matched to a gene. CDR1 and CDR2 from the germline V gene are GTSNPN and SVGIG (reference sequence). The CDR3 extends over 15 amino acids.

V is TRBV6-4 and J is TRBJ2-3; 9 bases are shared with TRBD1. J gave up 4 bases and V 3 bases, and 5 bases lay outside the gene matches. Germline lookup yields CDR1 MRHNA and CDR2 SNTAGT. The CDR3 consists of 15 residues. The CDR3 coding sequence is TGTGCCAGCAGTGAAGGGACAGGGTCATCAGATACGCAGTATTTT. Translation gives CASSEGTGSSDTQYF.

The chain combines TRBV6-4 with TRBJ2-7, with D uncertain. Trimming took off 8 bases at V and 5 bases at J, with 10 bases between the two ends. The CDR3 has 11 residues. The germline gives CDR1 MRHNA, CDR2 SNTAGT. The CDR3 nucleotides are TGTGCCAGCCCCCGCGCCCACGAGCAGTACTTC. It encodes CASPRAHEQYF.

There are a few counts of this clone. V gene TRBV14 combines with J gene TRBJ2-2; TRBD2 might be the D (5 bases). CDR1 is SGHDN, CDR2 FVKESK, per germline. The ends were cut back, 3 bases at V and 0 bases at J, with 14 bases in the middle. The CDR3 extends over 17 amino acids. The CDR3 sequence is CASSHLRGLSNTGELFF. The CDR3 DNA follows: TGTGCCAGCAGCCATCTCCGGGGTCTATCGAACACCGGGGAGCTGTTTTTT.

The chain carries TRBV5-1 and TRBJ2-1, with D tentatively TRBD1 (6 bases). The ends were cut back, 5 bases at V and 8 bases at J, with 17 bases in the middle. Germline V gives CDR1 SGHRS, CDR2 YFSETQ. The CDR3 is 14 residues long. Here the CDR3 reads CASSLQVPGDEQFF. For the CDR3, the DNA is TGCGCCAGCAGTTTACAGGTCCCAGGGGATGAGCAGTTCTTC.

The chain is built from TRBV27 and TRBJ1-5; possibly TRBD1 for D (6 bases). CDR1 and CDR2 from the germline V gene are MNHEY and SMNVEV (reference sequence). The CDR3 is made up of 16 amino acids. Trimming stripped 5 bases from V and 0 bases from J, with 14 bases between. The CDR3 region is CASSPRTVNSNQPQHF. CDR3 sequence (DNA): TGTGCCAGCAGTCCCCGGACAGTAAATAGCAATCAGCCCCAGCATTTT.

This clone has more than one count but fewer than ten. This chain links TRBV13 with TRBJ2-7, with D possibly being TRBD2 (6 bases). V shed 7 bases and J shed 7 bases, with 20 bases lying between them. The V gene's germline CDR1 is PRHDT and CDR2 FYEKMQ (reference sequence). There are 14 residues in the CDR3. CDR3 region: CASTPQPVREEQYV. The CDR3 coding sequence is TGTGCCAGCACGCCACAGCCCGTCCGGGAGGAGCAGTACGTC.

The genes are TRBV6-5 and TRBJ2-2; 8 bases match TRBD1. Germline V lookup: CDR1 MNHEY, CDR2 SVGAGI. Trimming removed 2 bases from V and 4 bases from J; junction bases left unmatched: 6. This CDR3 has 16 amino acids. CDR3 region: CASSYRQGRPTGELFF. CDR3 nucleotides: TGTGCCAGCAGTTACCGACAGGGGAGGCCCACCGGGGAGCTGTTTTTT.

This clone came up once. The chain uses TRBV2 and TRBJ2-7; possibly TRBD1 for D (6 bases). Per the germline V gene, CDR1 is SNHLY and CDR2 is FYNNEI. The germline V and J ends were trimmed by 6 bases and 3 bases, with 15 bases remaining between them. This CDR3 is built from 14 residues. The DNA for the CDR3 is TGTGCCAGCAGGGAGGACAGACAGAACTACGAGCAGTACTTC. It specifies CASREDRQNYEQYF.

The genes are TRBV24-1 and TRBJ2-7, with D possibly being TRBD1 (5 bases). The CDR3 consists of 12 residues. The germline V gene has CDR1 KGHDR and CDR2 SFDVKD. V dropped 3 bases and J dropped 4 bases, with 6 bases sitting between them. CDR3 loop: CATSDRTYEQYV. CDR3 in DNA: TGTGCCACCAGTGATCGGACATACGAGCAGTACGTC.

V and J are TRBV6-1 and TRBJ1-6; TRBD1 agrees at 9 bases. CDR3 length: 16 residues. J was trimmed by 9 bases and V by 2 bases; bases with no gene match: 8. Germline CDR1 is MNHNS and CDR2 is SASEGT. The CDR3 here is CASSETQGAWSSPLHF. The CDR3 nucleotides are TGTGCCAGCAGTGAAACACAGGGGGCATGGAGTTCACCCCTCCACTTT.